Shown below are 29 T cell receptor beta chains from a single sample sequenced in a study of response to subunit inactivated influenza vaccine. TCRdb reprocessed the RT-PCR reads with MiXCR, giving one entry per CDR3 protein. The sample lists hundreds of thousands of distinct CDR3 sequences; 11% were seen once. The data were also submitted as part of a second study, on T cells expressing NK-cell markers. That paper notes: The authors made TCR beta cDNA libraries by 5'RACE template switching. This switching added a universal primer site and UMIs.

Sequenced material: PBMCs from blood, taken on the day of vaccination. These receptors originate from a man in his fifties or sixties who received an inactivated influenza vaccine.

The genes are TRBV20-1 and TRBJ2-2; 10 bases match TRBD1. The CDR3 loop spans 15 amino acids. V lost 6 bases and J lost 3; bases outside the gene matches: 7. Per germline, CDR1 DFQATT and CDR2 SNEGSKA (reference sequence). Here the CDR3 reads CSAMDRGSHTGELFF. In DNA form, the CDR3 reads TGCAGTGCAATGGACAGGGGGTCACACACCGGGGAGCTGTTTTTT.

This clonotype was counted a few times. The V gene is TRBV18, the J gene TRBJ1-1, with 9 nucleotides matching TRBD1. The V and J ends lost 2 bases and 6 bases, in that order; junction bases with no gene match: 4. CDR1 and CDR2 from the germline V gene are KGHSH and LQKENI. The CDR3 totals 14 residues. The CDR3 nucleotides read TGTGCCAGCTCACCAACAGGGGGCTCATCTGAAGCTTTCTTT. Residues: CASSPTGGSSEAFF.

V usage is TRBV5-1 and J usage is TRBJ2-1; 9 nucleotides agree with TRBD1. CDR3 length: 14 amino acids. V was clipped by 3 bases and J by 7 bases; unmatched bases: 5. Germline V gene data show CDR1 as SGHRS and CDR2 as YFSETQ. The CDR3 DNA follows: TGCGCCAGCAGCTGGGACAGGGATTCTAATGAGCAGTTCTTC. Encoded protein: CASSWDRDSNEQFF.

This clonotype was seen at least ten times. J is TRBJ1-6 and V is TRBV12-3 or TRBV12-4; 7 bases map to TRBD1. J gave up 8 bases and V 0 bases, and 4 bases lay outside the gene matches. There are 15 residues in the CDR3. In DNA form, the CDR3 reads TGTGCCAGCAGTTTAGCGCAGGGGGGCTATTCACCCCTCCACTTT. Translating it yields CASSLAQGGYSPLHF.

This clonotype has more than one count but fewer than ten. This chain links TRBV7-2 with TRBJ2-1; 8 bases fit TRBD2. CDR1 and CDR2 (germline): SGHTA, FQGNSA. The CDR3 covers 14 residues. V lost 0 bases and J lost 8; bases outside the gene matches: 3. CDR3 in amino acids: CASSLAGRAHEQFF. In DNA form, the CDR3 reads TGTGCCAGCAGCTTAGCCGGGAGGGCCCATGAGCAGTTCTTC. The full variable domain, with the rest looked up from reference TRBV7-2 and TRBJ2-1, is GAGVSQSPSNKVTEKGKDVELRCDPISGHTALYWYRQSLGQGLEFLIYFQGNSAPDKSGLPSDRFSAERTGGSVSTLTIQRTQQEDSAVYLCASSLAGRAHEQFFGPGTRLTVL.

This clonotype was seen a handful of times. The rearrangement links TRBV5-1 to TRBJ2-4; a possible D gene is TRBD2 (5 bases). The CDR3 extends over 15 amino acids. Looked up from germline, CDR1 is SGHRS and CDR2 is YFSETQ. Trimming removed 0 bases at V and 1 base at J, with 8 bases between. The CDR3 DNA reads TGCGCCAGCAGCTTGGATCCGGGGGCCAAAAACATTCAGTACTTC. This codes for CASSLDPGAKNIQYF.

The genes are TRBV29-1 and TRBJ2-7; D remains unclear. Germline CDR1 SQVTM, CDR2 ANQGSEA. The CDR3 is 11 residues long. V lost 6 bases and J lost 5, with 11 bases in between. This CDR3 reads CSVDWRNEQYF. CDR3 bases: TGCAGCGTCGATTGGCGTAACGAGCAGTACTTC.

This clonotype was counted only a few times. The CDR3 here is CSVLGLAVSSYNEQFF. The CDR3 DNA reads TGCAGCGTTCTGGGACTAGCGGTGAGCTCCTACAATGAGCAGTTCTTC. V gene TRBV29-1 combines with J gene TRBJ2-1; 11 bases map to TRBD2. The CDR3 is made up of 16 amino acids. V lost 5 bases to trimming and J lost 0 bases; unmatched junction nucleotides: 6. The germline gives CDR1 SQVTM, CDR2 ANQGSEA.

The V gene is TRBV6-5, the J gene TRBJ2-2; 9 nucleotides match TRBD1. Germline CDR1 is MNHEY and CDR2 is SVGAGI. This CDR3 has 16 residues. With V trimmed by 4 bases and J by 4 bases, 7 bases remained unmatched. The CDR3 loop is CASSSPGQGVTGELFF. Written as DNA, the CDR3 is TGTGCCAGCAGTTCGCCGGGACAGGGAGTCACCGGGGAGCTGTTTTTT.

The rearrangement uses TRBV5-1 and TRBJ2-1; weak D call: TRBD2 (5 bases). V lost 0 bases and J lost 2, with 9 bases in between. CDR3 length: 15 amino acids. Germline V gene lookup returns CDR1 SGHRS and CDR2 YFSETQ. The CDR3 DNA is TGCGCCAGCAGCTTGGAAGAGCGGACCTACAATGAGCAGTTCTTC. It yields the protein CASSLEERTYNEQFF.

CDR3 DNA sequence: TGTGCCAGCAGTTTTGCGGGGGGGGTAGATGAGCAGTTCTTC. Protein sequence: CASSFAGGVDEQFF. The rearrangement uses TRBV12-3 or TRBV12-4 and TRBJ2-1, with 9 bases fitting TRBD2. The CDR3 has 14 amino acids. J lost 8 bases, V lost 3 bases, and 5 bases had no gene match.

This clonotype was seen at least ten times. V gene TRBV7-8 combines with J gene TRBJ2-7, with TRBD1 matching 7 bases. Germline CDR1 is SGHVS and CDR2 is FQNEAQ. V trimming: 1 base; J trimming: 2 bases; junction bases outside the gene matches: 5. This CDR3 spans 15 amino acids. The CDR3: CASSLGGTETYEQYF. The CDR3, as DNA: TGTGCCAGCAGCTTAGGGGGGACAGAGACCTACGAGCAGTACTTC.

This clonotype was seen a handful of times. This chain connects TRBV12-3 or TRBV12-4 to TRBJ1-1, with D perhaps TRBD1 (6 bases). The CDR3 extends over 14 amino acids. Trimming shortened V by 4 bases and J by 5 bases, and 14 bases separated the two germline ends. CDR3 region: CASSSGARGTEAFF. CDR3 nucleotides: TGTGCCAGCAGTTCAGGGGCACGGGGGACTGAAGCTTTCTTT.

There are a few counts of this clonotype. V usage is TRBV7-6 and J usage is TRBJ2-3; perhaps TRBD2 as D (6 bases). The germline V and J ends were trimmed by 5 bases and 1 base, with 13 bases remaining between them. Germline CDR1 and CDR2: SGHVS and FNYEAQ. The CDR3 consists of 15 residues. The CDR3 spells CASSPFTGGTDTQYF. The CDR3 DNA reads TGTGCCAGCAGCCCCTTTACGGGGGGCACAGATACGCAGTATTTT.

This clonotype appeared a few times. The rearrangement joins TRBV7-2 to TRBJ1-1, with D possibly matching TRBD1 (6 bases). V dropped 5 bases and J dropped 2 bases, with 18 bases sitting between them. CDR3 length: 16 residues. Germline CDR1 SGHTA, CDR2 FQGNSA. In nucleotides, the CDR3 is TGTGCCAGCAGCATATCACGAGGGGGTTTTAACACTGAAGCTTTCTTT. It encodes CASSISRGGFNTEAFF. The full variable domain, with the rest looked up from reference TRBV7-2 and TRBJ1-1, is GAGVSQSPSNKVTEKGKDVELRCDPISGHTALYWYRQSLGQGLEFLIYFQGNSAPDKSGLPSDRFSAERTGGSVSTLTIQRTQQEDSAVYLCASSISRGGFNTEAFFGQGTRLTVV.

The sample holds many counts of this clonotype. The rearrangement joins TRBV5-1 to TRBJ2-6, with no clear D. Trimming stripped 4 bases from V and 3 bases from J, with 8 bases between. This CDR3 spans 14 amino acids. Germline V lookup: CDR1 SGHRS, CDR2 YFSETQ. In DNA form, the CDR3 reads TGCGCCAGCAGCCCCCCTAGTGGGGCCAACGTCCTGACTTTC. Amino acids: CASSPPSGANVLTF.

CDR3 sequence (DNA): TGTGCCAGCAACGTCGGGAGCAAGTACGAGCAGTACTTC. It specifies CASNVGSKYEQYF. The chain combines TRBV28 with TRBJ2-7, with a possible D match to TRBD2 (6 bases). Trimming cost V 7 bases and J 4 bases, with 14 bases left between them. Germline V gives CDR1 MDHEN, CDR2 SYDVKM. The CDR3 loop spans 13 amino acids.

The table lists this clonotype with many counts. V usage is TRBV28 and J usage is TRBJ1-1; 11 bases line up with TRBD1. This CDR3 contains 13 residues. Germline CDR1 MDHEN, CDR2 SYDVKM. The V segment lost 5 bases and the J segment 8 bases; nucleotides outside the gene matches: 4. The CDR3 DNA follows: TGTGCCAGCAGTGACGGACAGGGGGCGGAAGCTTTCTTT. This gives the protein CASSDGQGAEAFF.

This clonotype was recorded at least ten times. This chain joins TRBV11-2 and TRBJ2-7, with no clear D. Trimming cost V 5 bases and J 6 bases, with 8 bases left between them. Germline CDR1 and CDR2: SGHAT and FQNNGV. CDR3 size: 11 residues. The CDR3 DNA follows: TGTGCCAGCAGCGCCCTTTCCGAGCAGTACTTC. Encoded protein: CASSALSEQYF.

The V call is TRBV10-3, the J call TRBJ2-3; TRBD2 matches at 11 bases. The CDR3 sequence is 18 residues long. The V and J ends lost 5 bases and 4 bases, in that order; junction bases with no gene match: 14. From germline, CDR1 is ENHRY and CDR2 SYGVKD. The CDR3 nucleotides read TGTGCCATCAGTACAGGGCTTCTAGCGGGAGGTTCAGCAGATACGCAGTATTTT. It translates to CAISTGLLAGGSADTQYF.

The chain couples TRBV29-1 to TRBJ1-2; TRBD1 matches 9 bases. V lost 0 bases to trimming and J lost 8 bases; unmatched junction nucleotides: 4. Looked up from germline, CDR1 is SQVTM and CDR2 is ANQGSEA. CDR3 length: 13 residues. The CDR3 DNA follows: TGCAGCGTTGAAGAAACAGGACAGGGGGGCTACACCTTC. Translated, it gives CSVEETGQGGYTF.

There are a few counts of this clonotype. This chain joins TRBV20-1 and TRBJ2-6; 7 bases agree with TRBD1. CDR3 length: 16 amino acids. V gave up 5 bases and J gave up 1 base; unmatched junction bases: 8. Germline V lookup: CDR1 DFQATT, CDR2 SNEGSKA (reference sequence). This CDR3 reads CSAEGALKSGANVLTF. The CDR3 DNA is TGCAGTGCTGAGGGGGCTCTTAAATCTGGGGCCAACGTCCTGACTTTC.

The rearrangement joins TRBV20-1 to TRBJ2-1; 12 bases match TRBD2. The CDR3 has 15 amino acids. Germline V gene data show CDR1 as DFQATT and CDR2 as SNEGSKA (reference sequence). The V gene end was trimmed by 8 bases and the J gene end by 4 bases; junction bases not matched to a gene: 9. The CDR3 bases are TGCAGTCAAAAATGGACTAGCGGGGTGTACAATGAGCAGTTCTTC. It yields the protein CSQKWTSGVYNEQFF.

CDR3 loop: CASSRRYSYEQYF. In nucleotides, the CDR3 is TGTGCCAGCAGCCGGAGGTACTCCTACGAGCAGTACTTC. This chain uses TRBV3-1 with TRBJ2-7; tentative D call: TRBD2 (5 bases). Trimming pared 4 bases from V and 0 bases from J, leaving 7 bases between. The CDR3 has 13 amino acids. The germline CDR1 and CDR2 sequences are LGHDT and YNNKEL (reference sequence).

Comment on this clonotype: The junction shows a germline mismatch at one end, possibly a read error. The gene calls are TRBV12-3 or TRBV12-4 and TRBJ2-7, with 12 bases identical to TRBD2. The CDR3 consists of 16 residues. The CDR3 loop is CASSFLTSGSSDEQYF. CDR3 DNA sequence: TGTGCCAGCAGTTTTTTGACTAGCGGGAGCTCCGACGAGCAGTACTTC.

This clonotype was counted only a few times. The CDR3 is CASSLGQWVGNIQYF. CDR3 DNA: TGTGCCAGCAGCTTGGGACAGTGGGTTGGAAACATTCAGTACTTC. The gene calls are TRBV7-9 and TRBJ2-4; 7 nucleotides align to TRBD1. CDR1 is SEHNR and CDR2 is FQNEAQ in the germline V gene (reference sequence). J was trimmed by 6 bases and V by 3 bases; bases with no gene match: 8. The CDR3 loop spans 15 amino acids.

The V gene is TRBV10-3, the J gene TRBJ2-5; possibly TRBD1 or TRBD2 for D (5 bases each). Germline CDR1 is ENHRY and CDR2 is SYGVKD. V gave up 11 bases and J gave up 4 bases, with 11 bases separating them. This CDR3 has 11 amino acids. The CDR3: CASGRGETQYF. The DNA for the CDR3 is TGTGCCTCAGGGAGAGGAGAGACCCAGTACTTC.

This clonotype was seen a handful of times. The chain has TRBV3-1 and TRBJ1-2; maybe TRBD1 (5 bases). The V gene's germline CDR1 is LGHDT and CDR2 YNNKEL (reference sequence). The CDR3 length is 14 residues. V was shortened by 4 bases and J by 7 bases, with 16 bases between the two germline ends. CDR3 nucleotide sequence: TGTGCCAGCAGCCGTAAAACAGGAATGGGTGGCTACACCTTC. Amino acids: CASSRKTGMGGYTF.

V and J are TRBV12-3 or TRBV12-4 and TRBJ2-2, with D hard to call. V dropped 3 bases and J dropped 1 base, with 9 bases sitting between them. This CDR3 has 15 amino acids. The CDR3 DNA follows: TGTGCCAGCAGTTTGTGGACGGAGAACACCGGGGAGCTGTTTTTT. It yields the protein CASSLWTENTGELFF.